The next 19 T cell receptor beta chains were all read from a single sample in a study of regulatory T cells in long-lasting Graves disease. CDR3 regions were amplified by Arm-PCR using iRepertoire HTBI primers to build TCR beta libraries. Using its own MiXCR run on the multiplex PCR reads, TCRdb lists one record per CDR3 protein. The data contain 300,000 to 500,000 distinct CDR3 sequences, 20% to 25% of them singletons. The time point here: persistent/refractory GD, antithyroid drugs over 5 years with positive TRAb. RNA isolated from PBMCs was used to make the TCR library. Sequences were derived from peripheral blood mononuclear cells (PBMCs), sampled when the disease was refractory, from a patient treated with antithyroid drugs. The receptors come from a female donor with Graves disease.

This clonotype appeared many times. The chain carries TRBV24-1 and TRBJ2-5, with 9 bases fitting TRBD2. Trimming removed 4 bases from V and 5 bases from J; junction bases left unmatched: 7. Germline lookup yields CDR1 KGHDR and CDR2 SFDVKD. The length of the CDR3 is 15 residues. The CDR3 here is CATSDLIAGVETQYF. CDR3 sequence (DNA): TGTGCCACCAGTGACCTCATAGCGGGAGTCGAGACCCAGTACTTC.

The CDR3 protein is CASSITGQGHGYTF. CDR3 nucleotide sequence: TGTGCCAGTAGTATAACGGGACAGGGGCATGGCTACACCTTC. The chain couples TRBV19 to TRBJ1-2; 10 positions agree with TRBD1. Germline CDR1 LNHDA, CDR2 SQIVND (reference sequence). CDR3 size: 14 residues. The V gene end was trimmed by 2 bases and the J gene end by 6 bases; junction bases not matched to a gene: 3.

The chain has TRBV7-2 and TRBJ2-1; D is unclear. The CDR3 extends over 13 amino acids. V dropped 5 bases and J dropped 3 bases, with 8 bases sitting between them. Germline values: CDR1 SGHTA, CDR2 FQGNSA. The CDR3, as DNA: TGTGCCAGCAGCCGCCCGGACTACAATGAGCAGTTCTTC. This gives the protein CASSRPDYNEQFF.

This clonotype has just a few counts. This chain joins TRBV7-2 and TRBJ1-2; D gene unclear. CDR3 size: 13 residues. Trimming took 2 bases from V and 5 from J, leaving 9 bases between them. CDR1 is SGHTA and CDR2 is FQGNSA in the germline V gene. CDR3: CASSLSQYYGYTF. The CDR3 nucleotides read TGTGCCAGCAGCTTATCACAGTATTATGGCTACACCTTC.

The table lists this clonotype with a count of one. Relative to the germline gene, one junction end is altered; a read error may explain this. V usage is TRBV2 and J usage is TRBJ2-7; maybe TRBD1 (6 bases). This CDR3 is built from 18 residues. CDR1 and CDR2 (germline): SNHLY, FYNNEI. CDR3 protein: CASSDGTFGLVFPYEQHF. The DNA for the CDR3 is TGTGCCAGCAGTGACGGGACATTTGGGTTAGTATTTCCCTACGAGCAGCACTTC.

This clonotype has at least ten counts. The chain has TRBV15 and TRBJ2-5, with 8 bases aligning to TRBD2. Losses at the gene ends were 4 bases for V and 3 bases for J; bases not matched to a gene: 7. Germline CDR1 LNHNV, CDR2 YYDKDF (reference sequence). This CDR3 is built from 15 residues. The CDR3 region is CATSKTGTREETQYF. The CDR3 DNA is TGTGCCACCAGCAAGACCGGGACTAGGGAAGAGACCCAGTACTTC.

This clonotype was seen ten or more times. J is TRBJ1-4 and V is TRBV18; D ambiguous. V lost 3 bases and J 0 bases, leaving 8 bases between the germline ends. This CDR3 comprises 15 residues. CDR1 and CDR2 (germline): KGHSH, LQKENI. CDR3 residues: CASSPSEPTNEKLFF. DNA for the CDR3: TGTGCCAGCTCACCTTCGGAGCCAACTAATGAAAAACTGTTTTTT. Looking up the rest from reference TRBV18 and TRBJ1-4 gives the full variable domain: NAGVMQNPRHLVRRRGQEARLRCSPMKGHSHVYWYRQLPEEGLKFMVYLQKENIIDESGMPKERFSAEFPKEGPSILRIQQVVRGDSAAYFCASSPSEPTNEKLFFGSGTQLSVL.

This clonotype was seen a few times. This CDR3 reads CASRGLGTEAFF. CDR3 bases: TGTGCCAGCAGGGGGCTTGGCACTGAAGCTTTCTTT. The chain links TRBV6-1 to TRBJ1-1; D might be TRBD1 (5 bases). The CDR3 loop spans 12 amino acids. CDR1 and CDR2 from the germline V gene are MNHNS and SASEGT. V was trimmed by 6 bases and J by 4 bases, leaving 9 bases between them.

Notes on this clonotype: A read error may be the cause here, since a much bigger clone is one base away. The chain couples TRBV7-2 to TRBJ1-4; D not certain. Germline V gives CDR1 SGHTA, CDR2 FQGNSA. Trimming stripped 8 bases from V and 5 bases from J, with 12 bases between. This CDR3 has 13 residues. For the CDR3, the DNA is TGTGCCAGCGCTCCGGGCAGGAATGAAAAACTGTTTTTT. Protein product: CASAPGRNEKLFF.

The chain recombines TRBV7-9 with TRBJ2-2; TRBD1 aligns across 7 bases. The V gene's germline CDR1 is SEHNR and CDR2 FQNEAQ (reference sequence). This CDR3 has 18 amino acids. J lost 0 bases, V lost 1 base, and 8 bases had no gene match. DNA of the CDR3: TGTGCCAGCAGCTTAGTGGACAGGAGGATCGCGAACACCGGGGAGCTGTTTTTT. It translates to CASSLVDRRIANTGELFF.

The chain joins TRBV7-2 to TRBJ2-2; 9 bases line up with TRBD2. This CDR3 has 16 amino acids. Trimming removed 5 bases from V and 4 bases from J; junction bases left unmatched: 8. Germline assignment: CDR1 SGHTA and CDR2 FQGNSA. The CDR3, as DNA: TGTGCCAGCAGCCCTAGCGGGACGTGGGGCACCGGGGAGCTGTTTTTT. Translation: CASSPSGTWGTGELFF.

This clonotype was seen many times. The V and J genes are TRBV10-3 and TRBJ1-4, with D perhaps matching TRBD1 (6 bases). V lost 8 bases, J lost 2 bases, and 12 bases lay in between. Germline CDR1 and CDR2: ENHRY and SYGVKD. This CDR3 has 14 residues. CDR3 in amino acids: CAIAPGVTNEKLFF. The CDR3 bases are TGTGCCATCGCCCCAGGGGTGACTAATGAAAAACTGTTTTTT.

Only a few counts were recorded for this clonotype. V gene TRBV30 combines with J gene TRBJ1-5, with D hard to call. The CDR3 runs to 14 residues. V lost 3 bases and J 3 bases, leaving 12 bases between the germline ends. Germline lookup yields CDR1 GTSNPN and CDR2 SVGIG (reference sequence). CDR3 in amino acids: CAWRKGYDNQPQHF. Here the CDR3 DNA reads TGTGCCTGGAGGAAAGGGTACGACAATCAGCCCCAGCATTTT.

This clonotype showed up many times. V is TRBV7-9 and J is TRBJ2-5, with 8 bases that match TRBD2. The CDR3 covers 14 residues. Germline trimming cut 1 base from V and 10 bases from J; bases unmatched to any gene: 8. In germline, CDR1 is SEHNR, CDR2 FQNEAQ (reference sequence). The CDR3 spells CASSLETGGEVQYF. The CDR3 DNA reads TGTGCCAGCAGCTTAGAAACCGGGGGGGAGGTCCAGTACTTC.

In this sample, this clonotype turned up a few times. This chain connects TRBV2 to TRBJ1-2; the D gene is possibly TRBD1 (6 bases). The V gene's germline CDR1 is SNHLY and CDR2 FYNNEI. V lost 1 base to trimming and J lost 3 bases, with 12 bases between them. The CDR3 has 15 amino acids. CDR3 protein: CASSEVPGVDYGYTF. In nucleotides, the CDR3 is TGTGCCAGCAGTGAAGTGCCAGGGGTGGACTATGGCTACACCTTC.

Worth noting for this clonotype: A read error may be the cause here, since a much bigger clone is one base away. The gene calls are TRBV6-2 or TRBV6-3 and TRBJ2-5, with 16 bases aligning to TRBD2. This CDR3 is built from 17 residues. The germline V gene encodes CDR1 MNHEY and CDR2 SVGEGT. After removal of 7 bases from V and 6 bases from J, the junction contained 11 bases not matched to a gene. The CDR3 DNA follows: TGTGCCAGCACCTCTTTGGGACTAGCGGGAGGGGGGCAGACCCAGTACTTC. Translated, it gives CASTSLGLAGGGQTQYF.

The V gene is TRBV6-2 or TRBV6-3, the J gene TRBJ1-1, with D unresolved. CDR1 is MNHEY and CDR2 is SVGEGT in the germline V gene. Trimming stripped 5 bases from V and 2 bases from J, with 9 bases between. CDR3 length: 13 residues. The CDR3: CASSHKFNTEAFF. CDR3 DNA sequence: TGTGCCAGCAGTCACAAGTTTAACACTGAAGCTTTCTTT.

This clonotype was seen more than once but under ten times. CDR3 bases: TGTGCCAGTAGCCGCCTTCGGACAGACACTGAAGCTTTCTTT. This encodes CASSRLRTDTEAFF. This chain connects TRBV19 to TRBJ1-1, with D possibly TRBD1 on 6 matching bases. Germline V gene data show CDR1 as LNHDA and CDR2 as SQIVND (reference sequence). V was clipped by 6 bases and J by 3 bases, with 14 bases between them. The CDR3 consists of 14 residues.

Concerning this clonotype itself: At one end, the junction sequence differs from germline, possibly due to a read error. This chain connects TRBV12-5 to TRBJ2-7; D is uncertain. The CDR3 has 15 residues. From germline, CDR1 is LGHNT and CDR2 FRNRAP. The DNA for the CDR3 is TGTGCTAGTGGTCCCGCAGAGGCCCCCTCCGACGAGCAGTACTTC. Translation gives CASGPAEAPSDEQYF.